These 5 T cell receptor beta chains came from one sample sequenced in a study of blood T cell repertoires in COVID-19. The table came from immunoSEQ multiplex PCR; TCRdb's copy has only in-frame clones and leaves some out. The sample yields about 170,000 clones, about four fifths seen once. Sequencing was performed on peripheral blood. Receptors originate from a man aged 35 to 55 who had recovered from COVID-19.

This chain connects TRBV7-6 to TRBJ1-5; D is unclear. CDR1 is SGHVS, CDR2 FNYEAQ, per germline. Between the trimmed V and J ends, which lost 4 bases and 4 bases, there was a span of 8 bases. This CDR3 spans 13 amino acids. This CDR3 reads CASSSTQNQPQHF. For the CDR3, the DNA is TGTGCCAGCAGCTCCACCCAGAATCAGCCCCAGCATTTT.

J is TRBJ2-5 and V is TRBV10-3; 10 nucleotides align to TRBD1. CDR3 length equals 13 residues. V trimming: 9 bases; J trimming: 1 base; junction bases outside the gene matches: 2. Germline CDR1 ENHRY, CDR2 SYGVKD. In nucleotides, the CDR3 is TGTGCCATAAGACAGGGGGCCCAAGAGACCCAGTACTTC. It is translated as CAIRQGAQETQYF.

The chain recombines TRBV12-3 or TRBV12-4 with TRBJ1-3; no reliable D call. Trimming shortened V by 8 bases and J by 3 bases, and 5 bases separated the two germline ends. CDR3 size: 11 residues. For the CDR3, the DNA is TGTGCCAGCCAGATTGGAAACACCATATATTTT. Its protein is CASQIGNTIYF.

The table lists this clone with a count of one. The chain has TRBV19 and TRBJ1-4; possible D gene TRBD1, 6 bases. Germline V gene lookup returns CDR1 LNHDA and CDR2 SQIVND (reference sequence). The CDR3 spans 15 residues. V lost 5 bases and J 7 bases, leaving 17 bases between the germline ends. The CDR3 loop reads CASSFTGTSSEKLFF. The CDR3 DNA sequence: TGTGCCAGTAGTTTTACAGGGACGTCGAGTGAAAAACTGTTTTTT.

The rearrangement uses TRBV19 and TRBJ1-1, with TRBD1 identical over 7 bases. With 6 bases clipped from V and 3 bases from J, the junction kept 7 bases outside the gene matches. Germline loops: CDR1 LNHDA, CDR2 SQIVND (reference sequence). The CDR3 sequence is 14 residues long. CDR3 loop: CASRGGAEDTEAFF. CDR3 bases: TGTGCCAGTAGAGGGGGCGCGGAGGACACTGAAGCTTTCTTT.